These T cell receptor beta chains were read from a single sample in a study of blood T cell repertoires in COVID-19. The assay was immunoSEQ multiplex PCR, and TCRdb's table has in-frame clones only and misses some. There are some 180,000 clones in the sample; over 75% occur only once, and approximately 0.5% lies in the top ten. The sample consisted of peripheral blood. The receptors here all came from a man in his forties or fifties with acute or convalescent COVID-19. The CDR3 runs from the conserved cysteine through the conserved F or W. The D gene is left open where the match is weak. Clone size is stated in some rows and not others, as once, few, many or a class when expanded.

TRBV28	.	TRBJ1-2	TRBD1	CASSLFSRGRRGGYTF	TGTGCCAGCAGTTTATTCTCCAGGGGGCGTCGAGGTGGCTACACCTTC
TRBV3-1/TRBV3-2	.	TRBJ1-2	.	CASSQVRVGLNYGYTF	TGTGCCAGCAGCCAAGTAAGGGTAGGACTTAACTATGGCTACACCTTC
TRBV28	.	TRBJ1-4	.	CASRGAESNEKLFF	TGTGCCAGCAGGGGGGCTGAGTCTAATGAAAAACTGTTTTTT
TRBV7-2	once	TRBJ2-1	.	CASSLGPIAGDSSYNEQFF	TGTGCCAGCAGCTTAGGGCCTATAGCCGGGGATAGCTCCTACAATGAGCAGTTCTTC
TRBV10-3	.	TRBJ2-7	.	CGWGDEQYF	TGTGGGTGGGGGGACGAGCAGTACTTC
TRBV28	.	TRBJ1-5	.	CASSYPQGGNQPQHF	TGTGCCAGCAGTTATCCACAGGGAGGGAATCAGCCCCAGCATTTT
TRBV6-5	.	TRBJ2-2	.	CASSYPDRRGPGELFF	TGTGCCAGCAGTTACCCCGATAGAAGAGGGCCCGGGGAGCTGTTTTTT
TRBV27	.	TRBJ2-5	.	CASSFGGGETQYF	TGTGCCAGCAGTTTTGGGGGCGGAGAGACCCAGTACTTC
TRBV10-1	.	TRBJ2-2	.	CASSSERLNTGELFF	TGCGCCAGCAGCTCCGAGCGCTTGAACACCGGGGAGCTGTTTTTT
TRBV18	.	TRBJ2-7	TRBD2	CASSLISGISHEQYF	TGTGCCAGCTCACTCATTAGCGGGATCAGTCACGAGCAGTACTTC
TRBV30	once	TRBJ2-3	TRBD2	CACGTSGGAPDTQYF	TGTGCCTGCGGGACTAGCGGGGGGGCCCCAGATACGCAGTATTTT
TRBV10-1	once	TRBJ2-3	TRBD2	CASSPVGAGVSDTQYF	TGCGCCAGCAGCCCCGTCGGGGCGGGAGTTTCTGATACGCAGTATTTT
TRBV7-3	.	TRBJ2-3	TRBD2	CASSFAGEDTQYF	TGTGCCAGCAGCTTTGCGGGGGAAGATACGCAGTATTTT
TRBV28	.	TRBJ1-4	TRBD1	CASSTWTGVSANEKLFF	TGTGCCAGCAGTACATGGACAGGGGTTTCGGCTAATGAAAAACTGTTTTTT
TRBV6-5	.	TRBJ1-2	TRBD1	CASSKQGIYGYTF	TGTGCCAGCAGTAAACAGGGGATCTATGGCTACACCTTC
TRBV9	.	TRBJ2-5	.	CASSVEDSHQETQYF	TGTGCCAGCAGCGTAGAGGACAGCCACCAAGAGACCCAGTACTTC
TRBV10-1	.	TRBJ2-1	.	CASSGDTLANEQFF	TGCGCCAGCAGTGGGGACACCCTGGCCAATGAGCAGTTCTTC
TRBV5-6	.	TRBJ2-3	.	CASTFRGASTDTQYF	TGTGCCAGCACCTTCCGGGGGGCTAGCACAGATACGCAGTATTTT
TRBV20-1	.	TRBJ2-7	TRBD2	CSASVSGKSLYEQYF	TGCAGTGCTAGTGTTAGCGGGAAAAGCCTTTACGAGCAGTACTTC
TRBV18	.	TRBJ2-2	.	CASSSSALGVGELFF	TGTGCCAGCTCGTCCAGCGCCCTAGGGGTCGGGGAGCTGTTTTTT
TRBV27	.	TRBJ1-2	.	CASSYGNKHGYTF	TGTGCCAGCAGTTACGGGAACAAGCATGGCTACACCTTC
TRBV9	.	TRBJ1-3	.	CASSPSGSGNTIYF	TGTGCCAGCAGCCCGAGTGGCTCTGGAAACACCATATATTTT
TRBV7-9	.	TRBJ1-1	.	CASSRGNTEAFF	TGTGCCAGCAGCCGAGGGAACACTGAAGCTTTCTTT
TRBV6-5	.	TRBJ1-2	.	CATMGSVYGCTF	.
TRBV19	few	TRBJ1-5	.	CASSIGRVGNQPQHF	TGTGCCAGTAGTATAGGCAGGGTCGGCAATCAGCCCCAGCATTTT
TRBV18	few	TRBJ1-2	.	CASSPLDSINYGYTF	TGTGCCAGCTCACCACTCGATTCTATAAACTATGGCTACACCTTC
TRBV19	.	TRBJ1-5	TRBD1	CASSKGQGGQPQHF	TGTGCCAGTAGTAAGGGACAGGGTGGCCAGCCCCAGCATTTT
TRBV5-4	once	TRBJ1-2	.	CASRRLTGQGTFYGYTF	TGTGCCAGCAGACGCCTGACAGGCCAGGGCACATTCTATGGCTACACCTTC
TRBV6-1	.	TRBJ2-1	TRBD2	CASSDGTLAGFYNEQFF	TGTGCCAGCAGTGATGGAACCCTAGCGGGCTTTTACAATGAGCAGTTCTTC
TRBV15	few	TRBJ2-2	.	CATSRDPGNTGELFF	TGTGCCACCAGCAGAGATCCGGGGAACACCGGGGAGCTGTTTTTT
TRBV4-1	.	TRBJ2-3	TRBD1	CASSQEPGQAFYTQYF	TGCGCCAGCAGCCAGGAGCCGGGACAGGCTTTCTATACGCAGTATTTT
TRBV5-6	.	TRBJ1-3	.	CASSFQGNSGNTIYF	TGTGCCAGCAGCTTTCAGGGTAACTCTGGAAACACCATATATTTT
TRBV3-1/TRBV3-2	.	TRBJ1-1	.	CASSRRQTENTEAFF	TGTGCCAGCAGCCGAAGACAGACAGAGAACACTGAAGCTTTCTTT
TRBV5-1	.	TRBJ2-7	.	CASSVRDGQSEQYF	TGCGCCAGCAGCGTGCGGGACGGCCAGAGCGAGCAGTACTTC
TRBV19	.	TRBJ2-4	TRBD1	CASSTRQGARLAKNIQYF	TGTGCCAGTAGTACCCGACAGGGGGCTCGACTAGCCAAAAACATTCAGTACTTC
TRBV9	.	TRBJ1-3	TRBD1	CASSKDRESSGNTIYF	TGTGCCAGCAGTAAAGACAGGGAGAGCTCTGGAAACACCATATATTTT
TRBV11-2	once	TRBJ2-1	TRBD1	CASSFLTGGLNEQFF	TGTGCCAGCAGCTTTTTGACAGGGGGCCTGAATGAGCAGTTCTTC
TRBV5-4	.	TRBJ1-6	.	CASSRMDRSNSPLHF	TGTGCCAGCAGCCGAATGGACAGAAGTAATTCACCCCTCCACTTT
TRBV11-1	.	TRBJ2-3	.	CASTNPTQDTQYF	TGTGCCAGCACAAACCCTACGCAAGATACGCAGTATTTT
TRBV19	.	TRBJ1-2	TRBD1	CASSGQGAGGYTF	TGTGCCAGTAGCGGACAGGGGGCAGGTGGCTACACCTTC
TRBV19	.	TRBJ1-6	.	CASSIRRRTEFRPLHF	TGTGCCAGTAGTATTCGTCGCAGGACTGAATTCAGACCCCTCCACTTT
TRBV3-1/TRBV3-2	.	TRBJ1-6	.	CASSRTGTRNSPLHF	TGTGCCAGCAGCCGTACCGGGACACGTAATTCACCCCTCCACTTT
TRBV14	.	TRBJ1-4	TRBD1	CASTRRRQGGYLTCEKLFF	TGTGCCAGCACCCGAAGAAGGCAGGGGGGATACCTAACCTGCGAAAAACTGTTTTTT
TRBV5-1	.	TRBJ2-7	TRBD1	CASSPGQGLIYEQYF	TGCGCCAGCAGCCCAGGACAGGGGCTTATCTACGAGCAGTACTTC
TRBV28	.	TRBJ2-1	TRBD2	CASRGRAVEQFF	TGTGCCAGCAGAGGGAGGGCCGTTGAGCAGTTCTTC
TRBV6-5	.	TRBJ2-5	.	CASSLVGRGETQYF	TGTGCCAGCAGTTTAGTGGGGCGTGGAGAGACCCAGTACTTC
TRBV7-8	.	TRBJ2-1	.	CASSPSRGNEQFF	TGTGCCAGCAGCCCCTCAAGGGGCAATGAGCAGTTCTTC
TRBV11-2	.	TRBJ1-2	.	CASSLQVDGYTF	TGTGCCAGCAGCTTACAGGTGGATGGCTACACCTTC
TRBV27	once	TRBJ1-5	TRBD1	CATRTGGAGNQPQHF	TGTGCCACCAGGACAGGGGGGGCGGGCAATCAGCCCCAGCATTTT
TRBV6-5	.	TRBJ1-6	TRBD1	CASSYGTGGDSPLHF	TGTGCCAGCAGTTATGGGACAGGGGGCGATTCACCCCTCCACTTT
TRBV13	.	TRBJ1-1	TRBD1	CASEKSVFRGSGAFF	TGTGCCAGCGAAAAGTCGGTTTTCAGGGGGTCGGGAGCTTTCTTT
TRBV4-3	.	TRBJ2-1	TRBD2	CASSQDGTSGGRNEQFF	TGCGCCAGCAGCCAAGATGGGACTAGCGGGGGCCGGAATGAGCAGTTCTTC
TRBV19	.	TRBJ2-5	TRBD1	CASSIRPGTGGETQYF	TGTGCCAGTAGTATCCGACCCGGGACAGGGGGAGAGACCCAGTACTTC
TRBV6-6	.	TRBJ1-2	TRBD1	CASSYVDRDGGYTF	TGTGCCAGCAGTTACGTTGACAGGGACGGGGGCTACACCTTC
TRBV7-2	few	TRBJ1-1	.	CASSFDSNTEAFF	TGTGCCAGCAGCTTCGACAGTAACACTGAAGCTTTCTTT
TRBV10-3	.	TRBJ2-3	TRBD2	CAISTSGSTDTQYF	TGTGCCATCAGTACTAGCGGTAGCACAGATACGCAGTATTTT
TRBV4-2	.	TRBJ2-7	.	CASSQDLGSGSYEQYF	TGTGCCAGCAGCCAAGACCTGGGATCGGGGAGCTACGAGCAGTACTTC